What follows are 21 T cell receptor beta chains derived from one specimen sequenced in a study of radiotherapy plus CTLA-4 blockade in lung cancer. Sequenced by immunoSEQ multiplex PCR; TCRdb stores in-frame clones only, minus some. The sample includes around 70,000 clones, approximately 82% of them seen just once. The source material was peripheral blood, sampled from a patient treated with radiotherapy plus ipilimumab. These receptors were taken from a human donor with non-small cell lung cancer who had a partial response to radiotherapy plus ipilimumab.

The genes are TRBV2 and TRBJ2-1, with a tentative D call TRBD2 (6 bases). Per the germline V gene, CDR1 is SNHLY and CDR2 is FYNNEI. Trimming left V 3 bases short and J 4 bases short, with 16 bases between. The CDR3 has 16 residues. Here the CDR3 reads CASSEGGMGVYNEQFF. The CDR3 coding sequence is TGTGCCAGCAGTGAGGGGGGAATGGGGGTTTACAATGAGCAGTTCTTC.

The J gene is TRBJ1-2, the V gene TRBV7-3; 10 positions agree with TRBD1. With V trimmed by 4 bases and J by 7 bases, 9 bases remained unmatched. From germline, CDR1 is SGHTA and CDR2 FQGTGA. The CDR3 runs to 15 residues. DNA of the CDR3: TGTGCCAGCAGCTCGGGCCGACAGGGGGCTGCTGGCTACACCTTC. Encoded protein: CASSSGRQGAAGYTF. Supplemented by reference TRBV7-3 and TRBJ1-2, the full variable domain reads GAGVSQTPSNKVTEKGKYVELRCDPISGHTALYWYRQSLGQGPEFLIYFQGTGAADDSGLPNDRFFAVRPEGSVSTLKIQRTERGDSAVYLCASSSGRQGAAGYTFGSGTRLTVV.

The J gene is TRBJ2-7, the V gene TRBV28; maybe TRBD2 (5 bases). The germline V gene has CDR1 MDHEN and CDR2 SYDVKM. The CDR3 covers 19 residues. Trimming cost V 4 bases and J 3 bases, with 28 bases left between them. The CDR3 nucleotides read TGTGCCAGCAGTTCCTCCGGGATGACCACATCGAAGAATTACTACGAGCAGTACTTC. This gives the protein CASSSSGMTTSKNYYEQYF.

This chain connects TRBV10-3 to TRBJ2-7; TRBD2 agrees at 11 bases. CDR1 and CDR2 (germline): ENHRY, SYGVKD. The junction had 12 bases not matched to a gene; V was cut back by 4 bases and J by 7 bases. This CDR3 has 16 amino acids. The CDR3: CAISATSGDLPGEQYF. CDR3 sequence (DNA): TGTGCCATCAGTGCGACTAGCGGGGATCTCCCGGGGGAGCAGTACTTC.

This sequence joins TRBV27 and TRBJ2-7, with 10 bases that match TRBD2. In germline, CDR1 is MNHEY, CDR2 SMNVEV (reference sequence). With 0 bases clipped from V and 7 bases from J, the junction kept 6 bases outside the gene matches. The CDR3 consists of 15 residues. CDR3 sequence (DNA): TGTGCCAGCAGTTTATCGGGGCTAGCGGGGGCGGAGCAGTACTTC. This translates into CASSLSGLAGAEQYF.

The V and J genes are TRBV2 and TRBJ2-7; 10 bases are shared with TRBD1. The trim removed 4 bases at V and 4 bases at J, leaving 1 base unmatched. CDR1 is SNHLY and CDR2 is FYNNEI in the germline V gene. The CDR3 sequence is 13 residues long. CDR3 in amino acids: CASSGTGGYEQYF. In DNA form, the CDR3 reads TGTGCCAGCAGTGGGACAGGGGGGTACGAGCAGTACTTC.

The CDR3 spells CASSVGQGLGEKLFF. In DNA form, the CDR3 reads TGTGCCAGCAGCGTAGGGCAGGGGTTGGGTGAAAAACTGTTTTTT. The chain joins TRBV9 to TRBJ1-4, with D possibly being TRBD1 (6 bases). The V gene's germline CDR1 is SGDLS and CDR2 YYNGEE. V lost 0 bases and J 7 bases, leaving 13 bases between the germline ends. The CDR3 covers 15 residues.

The chain combines TRBV28 with TRBJ2-1, with 9 bases fitting TRBD1. In germline, CDR1 is MDHEN, CDR2 SYDVKM. The CDR3 extends over 15 amino acids. The V and J ends lost 1 base and 5 bases, in that order; junction bases with no gene match: 3. The CDR3 reads CASSLLGTGNNEQFF. DNA for the CDR3: TGTGCCAGCAGTTTATTGGGGACAGGGAACAATGAGCAGTTCTTC.

The J gene is TRBJ2-7, the V gene TRBV28; 13 bases match TRBD2. The V and J ends lost 8 bases and 3 bases, in that order; junction bases with no gene match: 4. CDR1 is MDHEN and CDR2 is SYDVKM in the germline V gene. CDR3 length: 14 residues. CDR3 sequence (DNA): TGTGCCAGCGGACTAGCGGGAGCCAACTACGAGCAGTACTTC. This sequence encodes CASGLAGANYEQYF.

V and J are TRBV18 and TRBJ2-7, with D possibly TRBD2 on 5 matching bases. The CDR3 consists of 14 residues. V was clipped by 3 bases and J by 6 bases, with 15 bases between them. Per the germline V gene, CDR1 is KGHSH and CDR2 is LQKENI. The CDR3 coding sequence is TGTGCCAGCTCACCGTACGAGGGCCGTGGCGAGCAGTACTTC. This codes for CASSPYEGRGEQYF.

The chain recombines TRBV28 with TRBJ1-2, with TRBD1 as a possible D gene (6 bases). The V end lost 1 base, the J end lost 7 bases, and 10 bases lay between the germline ends. Germline-derived CDR1 and CDR2 are MDHEN and SYDVKM. The CDR3 spans 13 residues. The CDR3 sequence: CASSLLQGVGYTF. CDR3 in DNA: TGTGCCAGCAGTTTATTACAGGGAGTTGGCTACACCTTC.

The rearrangement joins TRBV2 to TRBJ1-5, with D possibly being TRBD1 (6 bases). Germline V gene lookup returns CDR1 SNHLY and CDR2 FYNNEI. The length of the CDR3 is 15 residues. V shed 7 bases and J shed 3 bases, with 16 bases lying between them. This CDR3 is CASTTDRLYNQPQHF. The CDR3 bases are TGTGCCAGCACTACAGACAGGTTGTACAATCAGCCCCAGCATTTT.

J is TRBJ1-6 and V is TRBV28, with a possible D match to TRBD1 (5 bases). The CDR3 is 14 residues long. Per the germline V gene, CDR1 is MDHEN and CDR2 is SYDVKM. With 7 bases removed from V and 6 bases from J, the gap between germline ends came to 13 bases. CDR3 region: CASNQGHLNSPLHF. CDR3 nucleotides: TGTGCCAGCAACCAAGGACACCTTAATTCACCCCTCCACTTT.

The chain recombines TRBV7-9 with TRBJ2-7; D is unclear. V lost 1 base and J 6 bases, leaving 13 bases between the germline ends. Per the germline V gene, CDR1 is SEHNR and CDR2 is FQNEAQ (reference sequence). CDR3 length: 14 amino acids. The CDR3 is CASSLEAASGEQYF. Here the CDR3 DNA reads TGTGCCAGCAGCTTAGAGGCAGCCTCGGGCGAGCAGTACTTC.

The chain carries TRBV9 and TRBJ2-5; maybe TRBD2 (5 bases). The V gene's germline CDR1 is SGDLS and CDR2 YYNGEE. The CDR3 contains 14 residues. The V end lost 1 base, the J end lost 5 bases, and 12 bases lay between the germline ends. The CDR3 nucleotides read TGTGCCAGCAGCGTAACCGCCAGAGGGGAGACCCAGTACTTC. Its translation is CASSVTARGETQYF.

The rearrangement joins TRBV5-1 to TRBJ2-7; 9 nucleotides match TRBD1. The CDR3 has 15 residues. The V segment lost 4 bases and the J segment 6 bases; nucleotides outside the gene matches: 11. Germline CDR1 and CDR2: SGHRS and YFSETQ. The CDR3 region is CASSEGQGFLGEQYF. CDR3 nucleotides: TGCGCCAGCAGCGAGGGACAGGGTTTTCTGGGCGAGCAGTACTTC. Filled out from reference TRBV5-1 and TRBJ2-7, the complete variable domain reads KAGVTQTPRYLIKTRGQQVTLSCSPISGHRSVSWYQQTPGQGLQFLFEYFSETQRNKGNFPGRFSGRQFSNSRSEMNVSTLELGDSALYLCASSEGQGFLGEQYFGPGTRLTVT.

V and J are TRBV2 and TRBJ1-4, with D possibly being TRBD1 (5 bases). The CDR3 covers 15 residues. CDR1 and CDR2 from the germline V gene are SNHLY and FYNNEI. V shed 7 bases and J shed 5 bases, with 17 bases lying between them. The CDR3: CASNPSGGSNEKLFF. As DNA, the CDR3 is TGTGCCAGCAACCCAAGCGGGGGTAGCAATGAAAAACTGTTTTTT.

The chain carries TRBV6-6 and TRBJ2-1; 8 nucleotides agree with TRBD1. Trimming cost V 4 bases and J 6 bases; bases outside gene matches: 5. CDR3 length equals 14 residues. Germline values: CDR1 MNHNY, CDR2 SVGAGI (reference sequence). The CDR3 reads CASSWGRGPNEQFF. The DNA of the CDR3 is TGTGCCAGCAGTTGGGGCAGGGGGCCCAATGAGCAGTTCTTC.

This chain joins TRBV30 and TRBJ1-4; TRBD1 might be the D (5 bases). CDR1 and CDR2 (germline): GTSNPN, SVGIG (reference sequence). V was trimmed by 1 base and J by 5 bases, leaving 14 bases between them. The CDR3 spans 15 residues. As DNA, the CDR3 is TGTGCCTGGAGTGATGTAGGGGCCTCAAATGAAAAACTGTTTTTT. It yields the protein CAWSDVGASNEKLFF.

This chain links TRBV7-3 with TRBJ2-2; D might be TRBD1 (5 bases). Trimming removed 3 bases from V and 4 bases from J, with 12 bases in between. This CDR3 comprises 15 residues. CDR1 is SGHTA, CDR2 FQGTGA, per germline. The CDR3, as DNA: TGTGCCAGCAGCTTCGGACGTCAGGGCACCGGGGAGCTGTTTTTT. Translation: CASSFGRQGTGELFF.

The chain has TRBV5-1 and TRBJ1-1, with D uncertain. This CDR3 has 15 residues. The germline V gene encodes CDR1 SGHRS and CDR2 YFSETQ. Between the trimmed V and J ends, which lost 1 base and 1 base, there was a span of 11 bases. DNA for the CDR3: TGCGCCAGCAGCTTGTACGACCGACAGAACACTGAAGCTTTCTTT. Residues: CASSLYDRQNTEAFF.